The rows below give T cell receptor beta chains drawn from one sample of a study of cytomegalovirus exposure and HLA in healthy donors. Profiling relied on immunoSEQ multiplex PCR, and the TCRdb table lists in-frame clones only, not all of them. This sample has over 100,000 clones, with just under 75% found just once. The sequenced sample was PBMCs. These receptors were taken from a man aged 40-49 years in good health and CMV-seropositive. Both conserved end residues are part of each CDR3.

v_call: TRBV19; j_call: TRBJ2-3; cdr3_aa: CASISGQADTQYF
v_call: TRBV6-1; j_call: TRBJ2-7; cdr3_aa: CASSEVGVLRTSGHYEQYF
v_call: TRBV9; j_call: TRBJ2-3; cdr3_aa: CASSLLAAPGNTQYF
v_call: TRBV6-6; j_call: TRBJ1-5; cdr3_aa: CASSYRGSNQPQHF
v_call: TRBV18; j_call: TRBJ2-5; cdr3_aa: CASSPRGGETQYF
v_call: TRBV19; j_call: TRBJ1-1; cdr3_aa: CASLDDRWQAFF
v_call: TRBV5-6; j_call: TRBJ2-1; cdr3_aa: CASSLGLSYNEQFF
v_call: TRBV9; j_call: TRBJ2-1; cdr3_aa: CASKVYRDRETSRGSSSYNEQFF
v_call: TRBV9; j_call: TRBJ1-3; cdr3_aa: CASSVSEVNSGNTIYF
v_call: TRBV11-2; j_call: TRBJ2-3; cdr3_aa: CASSLEGLTQYF
v_call: TRBV6-1; j_call: TRBJ2-1; cdr3_aa: CASSELPDGDEQFF
v_call: TRBV29-1; j_call: TRBJ1-2; cdr3_aa: CSAQERGYGYTF
v_call: TRBV2; j_call: TRBJ2-7; cdr3_aa: CASDGLTYEQYF
v_call: TRBV9; j_call: TRBJ2-1; cdr3_aa: CASSLSGNYNEQFF
v_call: TRBV6-5; j_call: TRBJ1-1; cdr3_aa: CASSYSNRVDTEAFF
v_call: TRBV19; j_call: TRBJ2-7; cdr3_aa: CASMGQNYEQYF
v_call: TRBV6-5; j_call: TRBJ2-7; cdr3_aa: CASSYGGVKPGEQYF
v_call: TRBV30; j_call: TRBJ2-1; cdr3_aa: CAWGDFYNEQFF
v_call: TRBV27; j_call: TRBJ2-1; cdr3_aa: CASRASGSYVYNEQFF
v_call: TRBV11-3; j_call: TRBJ2-3; cdr3_aa: CASSQEAGEADTQYF
v_call: TRBV14; j_call: TRBJ1-1; cdr3_aa: CASSQGPWHTEAFF
v_call: TRBV5-5; j_call: TRBJ1-6; cdr3_aa: CASSLQGNEGSPLHF
v_call: TRBV29-1; j_call: TRBJ2-7; cdr3_aa: CSARGQGPYEQYF
v_call: TRBV11-2; j_call: TRBJ2-3; cdr3_aa: CASSSLLARNTQYF
v_call: TRBV29-1; j_call: TRBJ1-1; cdr3_aa: CSDLQGAGTEAFF
v_call: TRBV11-3; j_call: TRBJ2-3; cdr3_aa: CASSHRLASDTQYF